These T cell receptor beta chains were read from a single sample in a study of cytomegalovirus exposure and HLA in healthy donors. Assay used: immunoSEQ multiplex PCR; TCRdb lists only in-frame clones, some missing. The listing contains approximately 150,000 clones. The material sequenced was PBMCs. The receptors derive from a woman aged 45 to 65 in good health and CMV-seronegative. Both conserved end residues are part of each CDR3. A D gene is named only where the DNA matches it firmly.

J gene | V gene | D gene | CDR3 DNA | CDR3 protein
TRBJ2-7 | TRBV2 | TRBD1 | TGTGCCAGCGCGCTACCGGGACAGGGGCTGGTGAGCTACGAGCAGTACTTC | CASALPGQGLVSYEQYF
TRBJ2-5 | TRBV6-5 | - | TGTGCCAGCAGGCGGGGGCTCTGGGGTCCGGGGACCCAGTACTTC | CASRRGLWGPGTQYF
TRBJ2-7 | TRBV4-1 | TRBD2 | TGCGCCAGCAGTCCCTCGGGACTAGCCTACGAGCAGTACTTC | CASSPSGLAYEQYF
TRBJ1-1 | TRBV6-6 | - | TGTGCCAGCAGCCCCGACAGGCCCACTGAAGCTTTCTTT | CASSPDRPTEAFF
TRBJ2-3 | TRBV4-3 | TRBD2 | TGCGCCAGCAGCACAAGCGGGGGAGTGACAGATACGCAGTATTTT | CASSTSGGVTDTQYF
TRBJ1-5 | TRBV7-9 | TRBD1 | TGTGCCAGCGGACAGGATCAAAATCAGCCCCAGCATTTT | CASGQDQNQPQHF
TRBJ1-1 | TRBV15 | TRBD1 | TGTGCCACCAGCGAACCACAGGGGGCGAACACTGAAGCTTTCTTT | CATSEPQGANTEAFF
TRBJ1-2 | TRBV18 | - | TGTGCCAGCTCACCAACAATTGGGACACCCTATGGCTACACCTTC | CASSPTIGTPYGYTF
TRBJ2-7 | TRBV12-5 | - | TGTGCTAGTGGTTTGGTAATCCGGGTAGATCCCTACGAGCAGTACTTC | CASGLVIRVDPYEQYF
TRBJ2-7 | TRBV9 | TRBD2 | TGTGCCAGCAGCGGATCTTTGGGCGGGAGGGCCGACGAGCAGTACTTC | CASSGSLGGRADEQYF
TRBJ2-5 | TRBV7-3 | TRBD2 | TGTGCCACCGCCGAAGGACTAGCTGGAGAGACCCAGTACTTC | CATAEGLAGETQYF
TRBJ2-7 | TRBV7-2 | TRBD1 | TGTGCCAGCAGCTTAGCCGGGACAGAATCCTACGAGCAGTACTTC | CASSLAGTESYEQYF
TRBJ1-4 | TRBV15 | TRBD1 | TGTGCCACCAGCGGTGGACCGGGACAGGGGCTCGAGGGGGAAAAACTGTTTTTT | CATSGGPGQGLEGEKLFF
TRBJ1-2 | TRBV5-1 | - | TGCGCCAGCAGCGTGAGGAGGGGCGAAGGGCTGGGACCCCTGGGCTACACCTTC | CASSVRRGEGLGPLGYTF
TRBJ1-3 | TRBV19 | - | TGTGCCTGGGGGGGACACTCTGGAAACACCATATATTTT | CAWGGHSGNTIYF
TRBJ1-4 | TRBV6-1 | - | TGTGCCAGCAGTAGGAGTCAGTCTAATGAAAAACTGTTTTTT | CASSRSQSNEKLFF
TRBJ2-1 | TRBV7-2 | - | TGTGCCAGCAGCATCCTCGAGTATGAGCAGTTCTTC | CASSILEYEQFF
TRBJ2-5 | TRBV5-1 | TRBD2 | TGCGCCAGCTTCCAAGGAGCTAGCGGGGGGGCCTTGGGGACCCAGTACTTC | CASFQGASGGALGTQYF
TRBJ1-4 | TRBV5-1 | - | TGCGCCAGCAGCCCGGGAGGGGGAAGAGGTGAAAAACTGTTTTTT | CASSPGGGRGEKLFF
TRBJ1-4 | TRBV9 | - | TGTGCCAGCAGCCCGCGCACCGGTGAAAAACTGTTTTTT | CASSPRTGEKLFF
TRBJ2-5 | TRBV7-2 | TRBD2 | TGTGCCAGCAGCTCTCAGCGGGGGGAGACCCAGTACTTC | CASSSQRGETQYF
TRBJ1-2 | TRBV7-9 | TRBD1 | TGTGCCAGCAGGGGAGTTCGGGACAGGCTAAACTATGGCTACACCTTC | CASRGVRDRLNYGYTF
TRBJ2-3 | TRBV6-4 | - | TGTGCCAGCAGTGAGTCCTTCCGGGACACAGATACGCAGTATTTT | CASSESFRDTDTQYF
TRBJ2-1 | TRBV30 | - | TGTGCCTGGAGTGTTTGGCAGGCCGTTCTGAATGAGCAGTTCTTC | CAWSVWQAVLNEQFF
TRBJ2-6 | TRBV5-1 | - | TGCGCCAGCAGCTTGGCCTCCGACAGGGGGGCCAACGTCCTGACTTTC | CASSLASDRGANVLTF
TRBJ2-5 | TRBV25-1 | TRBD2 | TGTGCCAGCAGCTCCGGGACTAGGTCAGAGACCCAGTACTTC | CASSSGTRSETQYF
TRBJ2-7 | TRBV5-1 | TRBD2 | TGCGCCAGCAGCTTGGGTTCGACTAGCGGGTTCTACGAGCAGTACTTC | CASSLGSTSGFYEQYF
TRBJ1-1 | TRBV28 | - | TGTGCCAGCGGCAGGGACACTGAAGCTTTCTTT | CASGRDTEAFF
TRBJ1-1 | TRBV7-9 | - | TGTGCCAGCACCTTCGGGGGCACTGAAGCTTTCTTT | CASTFGGTEAFF
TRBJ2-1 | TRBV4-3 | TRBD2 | TGCGCCAGCAGCCAAGATTGGTCTAGCGGGGAGCAGTTCTTC | CASSQDWSSGEQFF
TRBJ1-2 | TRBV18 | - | TGTGCCAGCTCAGATGACGGAGACTATGGCTACACCTTC | CASSDDGDYGYTF
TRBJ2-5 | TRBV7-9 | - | TGTGCCAGCAGCTTACCAGCGGGTTCAGATGAGACCCAGTACTTC | CASSLPAGSDETQYF
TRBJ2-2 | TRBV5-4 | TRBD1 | TGTGCCAGCAGCTATGGACAGGCGAACACCGGGGAGCTGTTTTTT | CASSYGQANTGELFF
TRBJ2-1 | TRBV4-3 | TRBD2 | TGCGCCAGCAGCCTTGGGGGGACTAGCGCCTTCAATGAGCAGTTCTTC | CASSLGGTSAFNEQFF
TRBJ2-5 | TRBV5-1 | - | TGCGCCAGCAGCGGGACAATCCAAGAGACCCAGTACTTC | CASSGTIQETQYF
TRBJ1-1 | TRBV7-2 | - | TGTGCCAGCAGCTTAATGAGTTCCACTAGGTTT | CASSLMSSTRF
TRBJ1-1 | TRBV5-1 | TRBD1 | TGCGCCAGCAGTATGGGACAGGGTACTGAAGCTTTCTTT | CASSMGQGTEAFF
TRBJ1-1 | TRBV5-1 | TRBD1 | TGCGCCAGCAGCTTGGGGGCGGGACAGGGATTAAACACTGAAGCTTTCTTT | CASSLGAGQGLNTEAFF
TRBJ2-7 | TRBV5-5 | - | TGTGCCAGCAGCTTGGCGGGACAAAACTACGAGCAGTACTTC | CASSLAGQNYEQYF
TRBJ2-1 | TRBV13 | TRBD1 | TGTGCCAGCAGCTCGGCGACGGACAGGAGCCATGAGCAGTTCTTC | CASSSATDRSHEQFF
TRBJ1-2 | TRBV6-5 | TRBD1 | TGTGCCAGCAGCCGTCAGACAGGGTTTGACTATGGCTACACCTTC | CASSRQTGFDYGYTF